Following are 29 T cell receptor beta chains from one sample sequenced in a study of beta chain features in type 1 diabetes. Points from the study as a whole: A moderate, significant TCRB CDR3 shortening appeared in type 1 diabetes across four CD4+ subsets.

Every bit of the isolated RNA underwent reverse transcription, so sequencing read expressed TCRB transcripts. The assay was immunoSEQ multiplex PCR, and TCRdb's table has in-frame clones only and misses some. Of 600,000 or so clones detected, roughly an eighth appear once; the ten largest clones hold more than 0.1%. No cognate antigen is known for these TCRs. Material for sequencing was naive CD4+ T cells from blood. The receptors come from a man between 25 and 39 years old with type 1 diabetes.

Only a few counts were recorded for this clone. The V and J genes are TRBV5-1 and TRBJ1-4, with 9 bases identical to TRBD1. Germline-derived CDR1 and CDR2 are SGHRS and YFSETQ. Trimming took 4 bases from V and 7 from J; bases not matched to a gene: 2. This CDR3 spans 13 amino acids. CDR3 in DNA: TGCGCCAGCAGCACAGGGGGCGGTGAAAAACTGTTTTTT. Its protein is CASSTGGGEKLFF.

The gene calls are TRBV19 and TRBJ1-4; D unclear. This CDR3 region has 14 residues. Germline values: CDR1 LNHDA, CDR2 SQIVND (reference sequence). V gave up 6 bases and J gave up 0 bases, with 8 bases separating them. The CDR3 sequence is CASSLRTTNEKLFF. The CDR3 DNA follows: TGTGCCAGTAGCCTGCGGACAACTAATGAAAAACTGTTTTTT.

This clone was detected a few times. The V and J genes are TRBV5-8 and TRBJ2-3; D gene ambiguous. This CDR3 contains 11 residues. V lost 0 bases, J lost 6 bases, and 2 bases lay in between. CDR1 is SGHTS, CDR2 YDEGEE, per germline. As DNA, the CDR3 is TGTGCCAGCAGCTTGGGCGATACGCAGTATTTT. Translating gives CASSLGDTQYF.

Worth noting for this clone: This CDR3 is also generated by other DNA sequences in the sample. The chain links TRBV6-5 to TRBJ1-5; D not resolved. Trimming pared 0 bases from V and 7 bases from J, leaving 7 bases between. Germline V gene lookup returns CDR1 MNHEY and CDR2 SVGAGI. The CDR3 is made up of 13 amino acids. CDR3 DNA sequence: TGTGCCAGCAGTTACTCGAGGAGCCAGCCCCAGCATTTT. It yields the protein CASSYSRSQPQHF.

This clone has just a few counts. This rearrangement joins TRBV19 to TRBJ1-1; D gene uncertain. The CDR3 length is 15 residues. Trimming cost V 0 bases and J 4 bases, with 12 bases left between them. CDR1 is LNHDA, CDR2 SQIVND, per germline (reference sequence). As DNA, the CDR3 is TGTGCCAGTAGTATAGATCCAGGTTGGGGCACTGAAGCTTTCTTT. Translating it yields CASSIDPGWGTEAFF.

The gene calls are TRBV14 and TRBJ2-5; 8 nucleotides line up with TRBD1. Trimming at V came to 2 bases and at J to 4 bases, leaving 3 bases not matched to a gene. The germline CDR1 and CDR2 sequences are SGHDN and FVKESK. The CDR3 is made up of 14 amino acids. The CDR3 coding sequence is TGTGCCAGCAGCCAAACAGGGGGGAGAGAGACCCAGTACTTC. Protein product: CASSQTGGRETQYF.

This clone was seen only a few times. CDR3 DNA: TGTGCCAGCTCACCACTTGGGACAGTGCTCACCGGGGAGCTGTTTTTT. Encoded protein: CASSPLGTVLTGELFF. The chain recombines TRBV18 with TRBJ2-2; TRBD1 matches 7 bases. The CDR3 has 16 amino acids. The germline V gene encodes CDR1 KGHSH and CDR2 LQKENI. Unmatched junction bases numbered 6, after V lost 1 base and J lost 4 bases.

In DNA, the CDR3 is TGTGCCAGCAGTGGCCACCGAGATAATCAGCCCCAGCATTTT. It codes for CASSGHRDNQPQHF. V usage is TRBV2 and J usage is TRBJ1-5; D unclear. CDR1 is SNHLY and CDR2 is FYNNEI in the germline V gene. Deletions cut 4 bases from V and 4 bases from J, with 11 bases between. The CDR3 has 14 amino acids.

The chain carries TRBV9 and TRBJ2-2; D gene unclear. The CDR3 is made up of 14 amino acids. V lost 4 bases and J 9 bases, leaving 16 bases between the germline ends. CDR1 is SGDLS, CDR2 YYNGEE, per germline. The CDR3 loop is CASSSSPSTRELFF. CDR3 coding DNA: TGTGCCAGCAGCTCCAGCCCCTCCACAAGGGAGCTGTTTTTT.

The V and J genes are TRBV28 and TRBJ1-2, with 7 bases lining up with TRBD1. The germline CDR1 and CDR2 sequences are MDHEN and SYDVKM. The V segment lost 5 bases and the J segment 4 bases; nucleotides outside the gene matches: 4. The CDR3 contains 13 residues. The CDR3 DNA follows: TGTGCCAGCAGTATACAGGGGAGCTATGGCTACACCTTC. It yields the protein CASSIQGSYGYTF.

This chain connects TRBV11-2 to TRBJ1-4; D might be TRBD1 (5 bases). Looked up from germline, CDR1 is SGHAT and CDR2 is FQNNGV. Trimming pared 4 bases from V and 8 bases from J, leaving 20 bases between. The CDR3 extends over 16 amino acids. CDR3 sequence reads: CASSSHRRRELEKLFF. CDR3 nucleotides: TGTGCCAGCAGCTCCCACAGGCGTCGCGAGTTGGAAAAACTGTTTTTT.

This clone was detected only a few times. The CDR3 loop reads CASNPPGQGGYEQYF. In DNA, the CDR3 is TGTGCCAGCAACCCGCCGGGACAGGGAGGGTACGAGCAGTACTTC. The chain employs TRBV28 and TRBJ2-7; 9 bases are a match to TRBD1. Unmatched junction bases numbered 11, after V lost 7 bases and J lost 4 bases. Germline V CDR1 and CDR2: MDHEN, SYDVKM. This CDR3 region has 15 residues.

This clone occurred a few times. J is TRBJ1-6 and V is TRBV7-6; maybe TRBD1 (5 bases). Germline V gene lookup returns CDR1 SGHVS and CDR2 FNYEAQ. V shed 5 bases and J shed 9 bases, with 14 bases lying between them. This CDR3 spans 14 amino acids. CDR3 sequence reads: CASSQSPDISPLHF. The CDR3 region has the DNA TGTGCCAGCAGCCAATCCCCGGACATTTCACCCCTCCACTTT.

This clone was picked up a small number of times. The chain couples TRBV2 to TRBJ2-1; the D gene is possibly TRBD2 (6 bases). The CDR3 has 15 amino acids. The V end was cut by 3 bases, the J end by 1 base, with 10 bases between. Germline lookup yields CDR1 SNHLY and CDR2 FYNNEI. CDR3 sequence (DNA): TGTGCCAGCAGTGAGCGTAGCGGATCCTACAATGAGCAGTTCTTC. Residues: CASSERSGSYNEQFF.

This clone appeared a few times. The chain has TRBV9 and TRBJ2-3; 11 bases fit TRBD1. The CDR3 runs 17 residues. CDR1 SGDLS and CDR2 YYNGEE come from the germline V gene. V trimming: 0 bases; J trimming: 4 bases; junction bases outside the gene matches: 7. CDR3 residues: CASSVAVGQGASDTQYF. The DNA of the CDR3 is TGTGCCAGCAGCGTAGCTGTTGGACAGGGGGCATCAGATACGCAGTATTTT.

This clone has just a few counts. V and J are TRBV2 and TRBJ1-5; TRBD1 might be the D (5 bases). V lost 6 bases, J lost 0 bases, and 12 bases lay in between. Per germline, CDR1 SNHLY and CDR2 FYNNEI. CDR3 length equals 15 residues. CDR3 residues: CASRGRAYSNQPQHF. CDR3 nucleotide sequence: TGTGCCAGCAGGGGACGGGCGTATAGCAATCAGCCCCAGCATTTT.

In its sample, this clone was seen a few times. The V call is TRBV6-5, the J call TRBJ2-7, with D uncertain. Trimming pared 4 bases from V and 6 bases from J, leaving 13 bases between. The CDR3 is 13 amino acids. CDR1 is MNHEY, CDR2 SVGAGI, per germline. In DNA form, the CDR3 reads TGTGCCAGCAGTTCCCAGAGCGTAGGCGAGCAGTACTTC. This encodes CASSSQSVGEQYF.

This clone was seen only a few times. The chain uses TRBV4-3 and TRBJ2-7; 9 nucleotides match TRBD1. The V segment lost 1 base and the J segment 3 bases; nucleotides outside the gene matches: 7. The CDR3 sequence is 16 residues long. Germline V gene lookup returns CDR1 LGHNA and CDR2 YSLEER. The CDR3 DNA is TGCGCCAGCAGCCAAGGTGCCGGGACAGGGTACTACGAGCAGTACTTC. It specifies CASSQGAGTGYYEQYF.

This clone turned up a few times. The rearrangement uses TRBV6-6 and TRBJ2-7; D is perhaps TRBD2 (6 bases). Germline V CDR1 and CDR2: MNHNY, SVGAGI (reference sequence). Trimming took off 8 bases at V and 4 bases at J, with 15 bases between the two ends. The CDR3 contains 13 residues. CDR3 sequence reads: CASSEVAVYEQYF. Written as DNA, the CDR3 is TGTGCCAGCTCAGAGGTAGCGGTTTACGAGCAGTACTTC.

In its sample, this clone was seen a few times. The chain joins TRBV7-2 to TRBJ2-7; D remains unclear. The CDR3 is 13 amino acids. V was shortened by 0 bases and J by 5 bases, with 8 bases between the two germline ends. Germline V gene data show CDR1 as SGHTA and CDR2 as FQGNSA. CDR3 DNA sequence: TGTGCCAGCAGCTTAGCGATCCGAGACGAGCAGTACTTC. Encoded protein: CASSLAIRDEQYF.

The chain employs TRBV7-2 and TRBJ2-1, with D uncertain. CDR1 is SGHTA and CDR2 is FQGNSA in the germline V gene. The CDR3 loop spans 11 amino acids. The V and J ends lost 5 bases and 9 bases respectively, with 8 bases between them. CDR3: CASSPLREQFF. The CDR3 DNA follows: TGTGCCAGCAGCCCCCTCCGTGAGCAGTTCTTC.

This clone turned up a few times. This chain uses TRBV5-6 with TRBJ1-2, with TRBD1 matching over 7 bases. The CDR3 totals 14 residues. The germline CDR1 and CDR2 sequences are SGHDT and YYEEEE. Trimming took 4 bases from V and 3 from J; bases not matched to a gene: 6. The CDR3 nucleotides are TGTGCCAGCAGCGAACCGGGGACAGACTATGGCTACACCTTC. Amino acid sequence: CASSEPGTDYGYTF.

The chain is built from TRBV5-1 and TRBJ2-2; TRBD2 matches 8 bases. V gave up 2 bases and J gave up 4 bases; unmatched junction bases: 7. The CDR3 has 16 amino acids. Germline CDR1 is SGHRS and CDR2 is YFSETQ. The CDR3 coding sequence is TGCGCCAGCAGCTTTACCGGGACTAGGCTCACCGGGGAGCTGTTTTTT. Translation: CASSFTGTRLTGELFF.

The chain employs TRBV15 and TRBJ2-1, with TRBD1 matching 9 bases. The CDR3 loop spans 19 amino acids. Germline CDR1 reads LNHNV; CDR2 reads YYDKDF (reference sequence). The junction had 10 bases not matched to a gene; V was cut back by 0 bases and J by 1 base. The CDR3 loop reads CATSRDTYRGQGSYNEQFF. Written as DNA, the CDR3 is TGTGCCACCAGCAGAGATACGTACAGGGGGCAAGGATCCTACAATGAGCAGTTCTTC.

This CDR3 reads CASSQELGPNLGLFNGYTF. The CDR3 DNA reads TGCGCCAGCAGCCAAGAGTTGGGGCCTAACTTGGGGCTTTTCAATGGCTACACCTTC. The chain combines TRBV4-1 with TRBJ1-2; weak D call: TRBD1 (5 bases). CDR3 size: 19 residues. Germline V gives CDR1 MGHRA, CDR2 YSYEKL. The V gene lost 0 bases and the J gene lost 6 bases, with 26 bases spanning the gap.

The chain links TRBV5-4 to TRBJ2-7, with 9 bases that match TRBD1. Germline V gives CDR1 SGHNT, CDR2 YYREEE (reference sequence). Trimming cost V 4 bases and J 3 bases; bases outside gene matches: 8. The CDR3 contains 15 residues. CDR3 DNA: TGTGCCAGCAGCCGGCCGGGGACAGGGATCTACGAGCAGTACTTC. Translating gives CASSRPGTGIYEQYF.

CDR3 loop: CASGRLADLSGAQYF. CDR3 coding DNA: TGTGCCAGCGGTAGACTAGCGGACCTGTCTGGGGCCCAGTACTTC. The gene calls are TRBV7-9 and TRBJ2-5; 9 positions match TRBD2. The CDR3 sequence is 15 residues long. V was pared by 8 bases and J by 9 bases, with 16 bases of the junction left unmatched. Germline lookup yields CDR1 SEHNR and CDR2 FQNEAQ (reference sequence).

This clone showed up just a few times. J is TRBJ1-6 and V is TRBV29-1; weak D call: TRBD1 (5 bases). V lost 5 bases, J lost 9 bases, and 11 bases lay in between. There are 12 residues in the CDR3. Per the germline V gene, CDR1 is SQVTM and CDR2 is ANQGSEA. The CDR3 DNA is TGCAGCGTTAGGCAGGGAAGTTCACCCCTCCACTTT. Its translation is CSVRQGSSPLHF.

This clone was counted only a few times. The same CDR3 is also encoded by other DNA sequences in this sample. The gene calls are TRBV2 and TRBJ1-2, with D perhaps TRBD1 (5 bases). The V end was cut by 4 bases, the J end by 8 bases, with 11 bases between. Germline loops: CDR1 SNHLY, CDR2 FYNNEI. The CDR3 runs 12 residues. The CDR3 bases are TGTGCCAGCAGTGTCCAGGGCAACGGCTACACCTTC. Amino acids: CASSVQGNGYTF.